This TCR beta chain comes out of a study of post-analysis software for immune sequencing data. Study as a whole: Courses of disease covered relapsing-remitting, secondary progressive and progressive-relapsing multiple sclerosis. Broader study findings: Under F measure analysis, samples from one preparation batch co-clustered strongly. A few TRBV segments (TRBV5-6, TRBV5-1 and TRBV20-1 among them) occurred more frequently in patients than in controls. When compared against controls, multiple sclerosis patients showed significantly lower normalized Chao1 diversity.

This clonotype was recorded at least ten times. Antigen: not known. Unique molecular identifiers were present in the TCR beta cDNA libraries. TCRdb analysed the PCR reads with MiXCR anew, one entry per CDR3 protein. The sample holds some 690,000 distinct CDR3 sequences, approximately 60% seen once. There are 15 residues in the CDR3. The V gene end was trimmed by 3 bases and the J gene end by 0 bases; junction bases not matched to a gene: 2. Germline CDR1 SGDLS, CDR2 YYNGEE. The sample taken for sequencing was blood. This sequence was found in a girl aged 2-15 years with multiple sclerosis. V usage is TRBV9 and J usage is TRBJ2-5; TRBD2 aligns across 10 bases. The CDR3 DNA reads TGTGCCAGCAGCGCTCTAGCGGGGGACCAAGAGACCCAGTACTTC. Encoded protein: CASSALAGDQETQYF.